What follows are 17 T cell receptor beta chains derived from one specimen sequenced in a study of shared clonotypes between healthy human individuals. CD45RO-negative, CCR7-positively selected cells formed the naive CD8 fraction, excluding terminally differentiated effector memory CD45RA+ cells. This table comes from immunoSEQ multiplex PCR, and its TCRdb copy is limited to in-frame clones, with some not included. Of millions of clones listed, approximately 94% are singletons. Material: naive CD8+ T cells from PBMCs. The receptors here all came from a man younger than 35 in good health. Some clones in this sample may be carry-over from other donors' samples.

This chain uses TRBV4-2 with TRBJ2-7; no firm D call. The V gene's germline CDR1 is LGHNA and CDR2 YNFKEQ. Trimming removed 0 bases from V and 0 bases from J, with 15 bases in between. CDR3 size: 17 residues. The CDR3 spells CASSQDSAGLSSYEQYF. Written as DNA, the CDR3 is TGTGCCAGCAGCCAAGATTCGGCCGGATTGAGCTCCTACGAGCAGTACTTC.

This clone was seen more than once but under ten times. Other DNA sequences in the same sample also yield this CDR3. J is TRBJ2-7 and V is TRBV28; 10 bases map to TRBD1. V lost 5 bases to trimming and J lost 4 bases; unmatched junction nucleotides: 2. The CDR3 is 13 residues long. The germline CDR1 and CDR2 sequences are MDHEN and SYDVKM. The CDR3 sequence: CASSPGQGYEQYF. CDR3 nucleotides: TGTGCCAGCAGTCCGGGACAGGGGTACGAGCAGTACTTC.

The gene calls are TRBV7-2 and TRBJ1-1; D not certain. The CDR3 extends over 14 amino acids. V was cut by 5 bases and J by 2 bases, with 12 bases left in between. Germline lookup yields CDR1 SGHTA and CDR2 FQGNSA. The CDR3 region is CASSGTGFNTEAFF. The CDR3 bases are TGTGCCAGCAGCGGTACGGGTTTCAACACTGAAGCTTTCTTT.

The chain links TRBV6-6 to TRBJ1-4; 8 bases fit TRBD1. The ends lost 5 bases at V and 8 bases at J; junction bases unmatched: 7. This CDR3 spans 14 amino acids. The germline V gene encodes CDR1 MNHNY and CDR2 SVGAGI (reference sequence). CDR3 amino acids: CASSGQGFLEKLFF. As DNA, the CDR3 is TGTGCCAGCAGTGGACAGGGTTTTTTGGAAAAACTGTTTTTT.

Remarks on this clone: Other DNA sequences within the sample encode an identical CDR3. The chain uses TRBV5-1 and TRBJ2-7, with D possibly called TRBD1 or TRBD2 (6 bases each). The CDR3 length is 13 residues. In germline, CDR1 is SGHRS, CDR2 YFSETQ. V shed 2 bases and J shed 3 bases, with 9 bases lying between them. The CDR3 coding sequence is TGCGCCAGCAGCTTTGGAGGGGGCTACGAGCAGTACTTC. Translated, it gives CASSFGGGYEQYF.

The chain has TRBV15 and TRBJ2-7; D may be TRBD2 (6 bases). Per germline, CDR1 LNHNV and CDR2 YYDKDF (reference sequence). V lost 5 bases and J 4 bases, leaving 18 bases between the germline ends. CDR3 length: 15 amino acids. The CDR3 sequence is CATSDRDSRTYEQYF. The CDR3 nucleotides are TGTGCCACCAGCGACCGGGACTCCCGGACGTACGAGCAGTACTTC.

This clone was counted once. The CDR3 DNA reads TGTGCCAGCAGAACGGGACTAGCGGGGACGGAGGAGACCCAGTACTTC. The encoded protein is CASRTGLAGTEETQYF. The V gene is TRBV28, the J gene TRBJ2-5; 13 nucleotides agree with TRBD2. Germline V gives CDR1 MDHEN, CDR2 SYDVKM. This CDR3 is 16 amino acids long. With V trimmed by 6 bases and J by 5 bases, 9 bases remained unmatched.

The chain joins TRBV12-5 to TRBJ2-1; D ambiguous. Germline loops: CDR1 LGHNT, CDR2 FRNRAP. This CDR3 has 12 residues. V dropped 7 bases and J dropped 3 bases, with 7 bases sitting between them. The CDR3 reads CASAWGYNEQFF. The CDR3 bases are TGTGCTAGTGCTTGGGGCTACAATGAGCAGTTCTTC.

This clone appeared once. This sequence joins TRBV28 and TRBJ2-1; 9 nucleotides line up with TRBD2. After removal of 3 bases from V and 2 bases from J, the junction contained 2 bases not matched to a gene. The CDR3 runs 15 residues. Per the germline V gene, CDR1 is MDHEN and CDR2 is SYDVKM. CDR3 sequence (DNA): TGTGCCAGCAGTTTGGGCGGGAGGGCCTACAATGAGCAGTTCTTC. Its translation: CASSLGGRAYNEQFF.

On this clone itself: Other DNA variants within this sample encode the same CDR3. The rearrangement uses TRBV9 and TRBJ2-7; D is undetermined. The CDR3 is made up of 13 amino acids. CDR1 and CDR2 from the germline V gene are SGDLS and YYNGEE. The V and J ends lost 0 bases and 6 bases respectively, with 10 bases between them. This CDR3 is CASSVAGASEQYF. For the CDR3, the DNA is TGTGCCAGCAGCGTAGCAGGTGCTAGCGAGCAGTACTTC.

This chain uses TRBV5-6 with TRBJ2-7; D gene ambiguous. The CDR3 length is 14 residues. Trimming left V 4 bases short and J 3 bases short, with 14 bases between. Germline CDR1 reads SGHDT; CDR2 reads YYEEEE. CDR3 DNA sequence: TGTGCCAGCAGCCCTGGCCGGGTCGTCTACGAGCAGTACTTC. As protein: CASSPGRVVYEQYF.

This rearrangement joins TRBV11-2 to TRBJ2-4; D is unclear. The CDR3 contains 15 residues. V was cut by 0 bases and J by 5 bases, with 11 bases left in between. The V gene's germline CDR1 is SGHAT and CDR2 FQNNGV. This CDR3 reads CASSLDSAGENIQYF. DNA of the CDR3: TGTGCCAGCAGCTTAGATTCGGCAGGCGAAAACATTCAGTACTTC.

The chain is built from TRBV9 and TRBJ2-1; D tentatively reads TRBD1 or TRBD2 (6 bases each). With 4 bases removed from V and 8 bases from J, the gap between germline ends came to 16 bases. CDR3 length: 14 amino acids. Germline values: CDR1 SGDLS, CDR2 YYNGEE. CDR3 DNA sequence: TGTGCCAGCAGCCCGTGGGCGAGGGGGGATGAGCAGTTCTTC. Its protein is CASSPWARGDEQFF.

This chain links TRBV25-1 with TRBJ2-7; D is possibly TRBD1 (6 bases). Trimming left V 2 bases short and J 6 bases short, with 14 bases between. Germline CDR1 and CDR2: MGHDK and SYGVNS. The CDR3 has 14 amino acids. The CDR3 protein is CASSEGHRAREQYF. As DNA, the CDR3 is TGTGCCAGCAGTGAAGGTCACAGGGCTCGCGAGCAGTACTTC.

The genes are TRBV9 and TRBJ2-2; TRBD1 agrees at 10 bases. Losses at the gene ends were 4 bases for V and 2 bases for J; bases not matched to a gene: 8. The CDR3 loop spans 17 amino acids. The germline V gene encodes CDR1 SGDLS and CDR2 YYNGEE. DNA for the CDR3: TGTGCCAGCAGCCCTCACCTGACAGGGGGCAACACCGGGGAGCTGTTTTTT. It is translated as CASSPHLTGGNTGELFF.

The V gene is TRBV14, the J gene TRBJ2-3; unclear D gene. The CDR3 length is 13 residues. Trimming left V 4 bases short and J 5 bases short, with 10 bases between. Germline V gene sequence: CDR1 SGHDN, CDR2 FVKESK. CDR3 coding DNA: TGTGCCAGCAGCCCTATGGGCCTAGATACGCAGTATTTT. Translation gives CASSPMGLDTQYF.

The chain links TRBV7-9 to TRBJ2-2; unclear D gene. V lost 2 bases and J 6 bases, leaving 4 bases between the germline ends. In germline, CDR1 is SEHNR, CDR2 FQNEAQ (reference sequence). CDR3 size: 12 residues. CDR3 loop: CASSLIPGELFF. CDR3 DNA sequence: TGTGCCAGCAGCTTAATCCCCGGGGAGCTGTTTTTT.